The clone carrying this TCR beta chain was seen a single time. The junction departs from germline at one end; a sequencing error may be responsible. Moderate-to-severe activity, CAS ≥3, NOSPECS ≥4 and duration under 3 months were recorded for donors with ophthalmopathy. Germline CDR1 and CDR2: SEHNR and FQNEAQ (reference sequence). CDR3 length equals 16 residues. This record comes from a study of Graves' ophthalmopathy and Graves' hyperthyroidism. The TCR beta CDR3 regions underwent amplification from RNA transcripts. The first-round RT-PCR employed HTBI primers together with the Qiagen OneStep RT-PCR kit. A multiplex PCR was then performed as the second round. MiXCR, applied by TCRdb to the multiplex PCR reads, yields one record per CDR3 protein. The table has approximately 700,000 distinct CDR3 sequences, about two fifths seen once; the top ten hold around 3.3%.

The clonotype comes from an adult man with Graves' ophthalmopathy. This sequence joins TRBV7-9 and TRBJ2-2, with TRBD1 matching 9 bases. The source material was peripheral blood. CDR3 in DNA: TGCGCCAGCAGCCCGGGACAGGGCAGTAACACCGGGGAGCTGTTTTTT. It codes for CASSPGQGSNTGELFF. Full variable domain (rest looked up from reference TRBV7-9 and TRBJ2-2): DTGVSQNPRHKITKRGQNVTFRCDPISEHNRLYWYRQTLGQGPEFLTYFQNEAQLEKSRLLSDRFSAERPKGSFSTLEIQRTEQGDSAMYLCASSPGQGSNTGELFFGEGSRLTVL.